This T cell receptor beta chain comes out of a study of shared clonotypes between healthy human individuals. Per the authors' pipeline: ImmunoSEQ gave junction-only sequences without quality scores, so filtering differed. The protocol was immunoSEQ multiplex PCR, while the TCRdb copy is restricted to in-frame clones and leaves out a portion. V, J and clone size reflect that table, while D and trimming were determined from the DNA. Altogether around 1.6 million clones are present, approximately 98% being singletons, with the ten largest covering roughly 0.42%. Germline V gives CDR1 SGHRS, CDR2 YFSETQ. The V and J ends lost 4 bases and 4 bases, in that order; junction bases with no gene match: 18. The length of the CDR3 is 19 residues.

Sequencing was carried out using naive CD4+ T cells sorted from blood. Subset here: CD45RA+ positively selected. The chain combines TRBV5-1 with TRBJ2-3, with 10 bases identical to TRBD2. The TCR was taken from a man in his thirties or forties in good health. The CDR3 loop reads CASSPRPSGRLVLADTQYF. The CDR3 nucleotides read TGCGCCAGCAGCCCCAGGCCTAGCGGGAGATTGGTGTTGGCAGATACGCAGTATTTT. Using reference TRBV5-1 and TRBJ2-3 for the parts outside the CDR3, the full variable domain is KAGVTQTPRYLIKTRGQQVTLSCSPISGHRSVSWYQQTPGQGLQFLFEYFSETQRNKGNFPGRFSGRQFSNSRSEMNVSTLELGDSALYLCASSPRPSGRLVLADTQYFGPGTRLTVL.